The present entry profiles one TCR beta chain with its context. The source of the sample is a study of shared clonotypes between healthy human individuals. Profiling relied on immunoSEQ multiplex PCR, and the TCRdb table lists in-frame clones only, not all of them. This sample has 850,000 to 1,200,000 clones, with around four fifths found just once. Donors had no recently reported acute infections or vaccinations and were HIV-negative. The V end lost 7 bases, the J end lost 0 bases, and 10 bases lay between the germline ends. The V gene's germline CDR1 is MNHNS and CDR2 SASEGT. The CDR3 runs 14 residues.

The chain uses TRBV6-1 and TRBJ1-3; D is unresolved. The receptor's source is a man aged 18-30 years in good health. Source material: memory CD4+ T cells sorted from blood. Subset specified: CD45RA-negative fraction. In DNA form, the CDR3 reads TGTGCCAGCATGCCGACATTCTCTGGAAACACCATATATTTT. It codes for CASMPTFSGNTIYF.